This T cell receptor (beta chain) is from a study of T cells expressing NK-cell markers. TCRdb reprocessed the 5' RACE reads and reports one entry per CDR3 protein, with no DNA. This listing includes around 3,000 distinct CDR3 sequences. The CDR3 totals 13 residues. Germline lookup yields CDR1 MNHNS and CDR2 SASEGT. The chain links TRBV6-1 to TRBJ2-2; the TCRdb call, TRBD2, lacks DNA for checking. Sequences were obtained from blood T cells: a sorted CD56 or NKG2C T cell subset, CD4+ or CD8+ T cells, or bulk PBMC T cells (not recorded which). The clonotype originates from a woman aged 18-29 years in good health. The chain's CDR3 is CASRTGDTGELFF.